The entry that follows covers one T cell receptor beta chain sequence. Its antigen is not known. Libraries were prepared by immunoSEQ multiplex PCR; TCRdb keeps only in-frame clonotypes and omits some of them. The table includes about 130,000 clones, roughly nine tenths detected once. This sample is part of a study of T cell responses to AZD1222 COVID-19 vaccine. Findings and caveats of the study: The study sampled repertoires only after the peak T cell response. Spike was spanned by vaccine-associated CD4 TCRs, which were dominant at 160-218 and 743-854. Baseline seropositives among AZD1222 recipients totaled only six or seven. Donors were largely white British and mainly female; clonal diversity was possibly underestimated.

There are 15 residues in the CDR3. From germline, CDR1 is MNHEY and CDR2 SMNVEV (reference sequence). The V and J ends lost 11 bases and 1 base, in that order; junction bases with no gene match: 8. The input for sequencing was peripheral blood, taken on day 0 of AZD1222 vaccination. The chain joins TRBV27 to TRBJ2-6; TRBD1 matches at 7 bases. This sequence was found in an adult in good health. CDR3 protein: CAVGQVGSGANVLTF. The CDR3 DNA reads as TGTGCCGTAGGACAGGTTGGTTCTGGGGCCAACGTCCTGACTTTC.